These T cell receptor beta chains were read from a single sample in a study of monozygotic twins with inflammatory bowel disease. No DNA is given; TCRdb re-called the 5' RACE reads and lists each CDR3 protein once. The repertoire table contains over 150,000 distinct CDR3 sequences. Sequenced material: blood. The receptors here all came from a human donor with ulcerative colitis or Crohn's disease, or a healthy co-twin of an affected twin (not recorded which). The CDR3 runs from the conserved cysteine through the conserved F or W.

J gene | V gene | CDR3 protein
TRBJ1-5 | TRBV7-8 | CASSLRPGRNQPQHF
TRBJ2-7 | TRBV5-5 | CASSDGTGASYEQYF
TRBJ2-3 | TRBV5-1 | CASSLVVAGSTDTQYF
TRBJ2-1 | TRBV3-1 | CASSQASGGAYNEQFF
TRBJ2-6 | TRBV5-6 | CASSLELSSGANVLTF
TRBJ2-7 | TRBV20-1 | CSANRDSYEQYF
TRBJ1-1 | TRBV4-3 | CATGKGENTEAFF
TRBJ2-5 | TRBV5-1 | CASSATSQETQYF
TRBJ2-1 | TRBV14 | CASSFSLNSNEQFF
TRBJ2-7 | TRBV5-5 | CASSFYSGTAGDEQYF
TRBJ2-1 | TRBV7-3 | CASSLTRTRDEQFF
TRBJ2-2 | TRBV11-1 | CASSFGTGVANTGELFF
TRBJ1-2 | TRBV20-1 | CSARDLPVLNYGYTF
TRBJ2-6 | TRBV14 | CASSQAGRPGANVLTF
TRBJ1-1 | TRBV5-4 | CASSPRYEAEAFF
TRBJ2-2 | TRBV3-1 | CASSPGGTGELFF
TRBJ1-1 | TRBV5-1 | CASSPLGGGHTEAFF
TRBJ1-1 | TRBV16 | CASSPRWEGNAFF
TRBJ2-5 | TRBV6-5 | CASSYSDREETQYF
TRBJ2-5 | TRBV20-1 | CSAREARGGQETQYF
TRBJ2-1 | TRBV18 | CASSLAVRDQSSNEQFF
TRBJ1-3 | TRBV12-3/TRBV12-4 | CASSLNGNTIYF
TRBJ2-1 | TRBV9 | CASSERGGSDEQFF
TRBJ2-3 | TRBV5-1 | CASSLAGVFLEADTQYF
TRBJ1-3 | TRBV6-5 | CASSYGDSSGNTIYF
TRBJ2-6 | TRBV7-2 | CASSLTLDRPGANVLTF
TRBJ2-7 | TRBV20-1 | CSARDLGGREISYEQYF
TRBJ2-7 | TRBV18 | CASSPPGGSYEQYF
TRBJ2-3 | TRBV12-3/TRBV12-4 | CASGSLDSAGTQYF
TRBJ2-1 | TRBV15 | CATTLDGGGHEQFF
TRBJ2-7 | TRBV12-3/TRBV12-4 | CASSSSGYEQYF
TRBJ2-1 | TRBV5-1 | CASSPANTGNEQFF
TRBJ1-3 | TRBV24-1 | CATSDPQGSGNTIYF
TRBJ2-3 | TRBV10-3 | CAISGGLAGTGTDTQYF
TRBJ2-7 | TRBV28 | CASRASPGTGRYEQYF
TRBJ2-1 | TRBV2 | CASKIQESSYNEQFF
TRBJ2-7 | TRBV9 | CASSIGTASYEQYF
TRBJ1-1 | TRBV19 | CASSMSLGGTEAFF
TRBJ2-3 | TRBV5-1 | CASSSLAGGPRDTQYF
TRBJ2-1 | TRBV20-1 | CSAREGNSHNEQFF
TRBJ2-3 | TRBV12-3/TRBV12-4 | CASNLGLSDTQYF
TRBJ2-3 | TRBV12-3/TRBV12-4 | CASSSGLAGESTDTQYF
TRBJ2-2 | TRBV11-3 | CASSTYRARQNTGELFF
TRBJ1-1 | TRBV7-9 | CASSYPGPPTGGAEAFF
TRBJ1-1 | TRBV5-1 | CASSPTDRLFMGAFF
TRBJ1-1 | TRBV12-3/TRBV12-4 | CASRTGGRNTEAFF
TRBJ2-3 | TRBV20-1 | CSARDPRGETDTQYF
TRBJ1-1 | TRBV19 | CASSIERYTEAFF
TRBJ1-2 | TRBV20-1 | CSAKTPQGAIYGYTF